A single sample gave rise to the 10 T cell receptor beta chains below, sequenced in a study of cytomegalovirus exposure and HLA in healthy donors. The PCR made use of 60 Vbeta and 13 Jbeta primers. TCRdb's copy holds only in-frame clones and misses some; the assay was immunoSEQ multiplex PCR. The table has 200,000 or so clones, about 81% seen once. The sequenced sample was PBMCs. These receptor sequences come from a woman aged 45-59 years in good health and CMV-seropositive.

The V call is TRBV11-2, the J call TRBJ2-5; 10 bases fit TRBD1. Trimming at V came to 1 base and at J to 4 bases, leaving 3 bases not matched to a gene. The CDR3 loop spans 15 amino acids. CDR1 is SGHAT and CDR2 is FQNNGV in the germline V gene. This CDR3 is CASSLGGQGRETQYF. The CDR3 DNA follows: TGTGCCAGCAGCTTAGGGGGACAGGGGCGAGAGACCCAGTACTTC.

This sequence joins TRBV7-2 and TRBJ1-6, with D maybe TRBD1 (6 bases). Germline lookup yields CDR1 SGHTA and CDR2 FQGNSA. This CDR3 region has 15 residues. Trimming left V 1 base short and J 9 bases short, with 13 bases between. The CDR3 DNA is TGTGCCAGCAGCTTAGGGGGGGGGCTTGGTTCACCCCTCCACTTT. It is translated as CASSLGGGLGSPLHF.

This clone has only one observation. V and J are TRBV5-4 and TRBJ2-5, with D tentatively TRBD1 (6 bases). Deletions cut 4 bases from V and 4 bases from J, with 17 bases between. Per germline, CDR1 SGHNT and CDR2 YYREEE (reference sequence). The CDR3 sequence is 15 residues long. The CDR3 reads CASSLSGIGGETQYF. CDR3 nucleotides: TGTGCCAGCAGCCTCTCCGGGATAGGGGGAGAGACCCAGTACTTC.

This clone has more than one count but fewer than ten. The chain joins TRBV5-5 to TRBJ1-4, with a weak D call TRBD1 (5 bases). Germline lookup yields CDR1 SGHKS and CDR2 YYEKEE (reference sequence). V dropped 0 bases and J dropped 8 bases, with 14 bases sitting between them. The length of the CDR3 is 15 residues. Written as DNA, the CDR3 is TGTGCCAGCAGCTTGGGGTCAGGGCGGGGGGAAAAACTGTTTTTT. The encoded protein is CASSLGSGRGEKLFF.

The chain carries TRBV27 and TRBJ2-7; 11 bases agree with TRBD2. Germline lookup yields CDR1 MNHEY and CDR2 SMNVEV (reference sequence). V lost 8 bases, J lost 4 bases, and 7 bases stayed unmatched. The CDR3 is made up of 14 amino acids. In DNA, the CDR3 is TGTGCCAGCTGTAGCGGGGGGGCCGGGTACGAGCAGTACTTC. Its translation is CASCSGGAGYEQYF.

This chain uses TRBV7-9 with TRBJ2-7; no firm D call. Trimming shortened V by 6 bases and J by 7 bases, and 16 bases separated the two germline ends. Germline CDR1 and CDR2: SEHNR and FQNEAQ (reference sequence). This CDR3 is 13 amino acids long. Here the CDR3 reads CASSPGPHVEQYF. DNA of the CDR3: TGTGCCAGCAGTCCTGGGCCCCATGTTGAGCAGTACTTC.

V and J are TRBV6-1 and TRBJ1-2, with TRBD1 identical over 7 bases. The junction had 6 bases not matched to a gene; V was cut back by 6 bases and J by 8 bases. From germline, CDR1 is MNHNS and CDR2 SASEGT. This CDR3 has 12 amino acids. In DNA, the CDR3 is TGTGCCAGCAGGGAACAGGGGTTAGGCTACACCTTC. Translation: CASREQGLGYTF.

The sample holds a few counts of this clone. This chain links TRBV30 with TRBJ1-4; D might be TRBD1 (6 bases). V was trimmed by 5 bases and J by 4 bases, leaving 11 bases between them. This CDR3 has 13 amino acids. Germline CDR1 is GTSNPN and CDR2 is SVGIG (reference sequence). The CDR3 loop is CAWRQAFNEKLFF. The CDR3 coding sequence is TGTGCCTGGCGACAGGCGTTTAATGAAAAACTGTTTTTT.

The gene calls are TRBV7-9 and TRBJ2-1; possible D gene TRBD2, 6 bases. Looked up from germline, CDR1 is SEHNR and CDR2 is FQNEAQ (reference sequence). Trimming pared 7 bases from V and 6 bases from J, leaving 16 bases between. There are 14 residues in the CDR3. The CDR3 DNA follows: TGTGCCAGCACCCGCCTGGGGGGTGGCAATGAGCAGTTCTTC. This codes for CASTRLGGGNEQFF.

Worth noting for this clone: Other DNA variants within this sample encode the same CDR3. The V gene is TRBV7-9, the J gene TRBJ2-7; no definite D call. This CDR3 has 13 residues. Germline assignment: CDR1 SEHNR and CDR2 FQNEAQ (reference sequence). V lost 0 bases and J lost 4, with 7 bases in between. DNA of the CDR3: TGTGCCAGCAGCTTAGCCGGCGGATACGAGCAGTACTTC. Its protein is CASSLAGGYEQYF.